What follows describes a single T cell receptor (beta chain). This clone showed up just a few times. What this receptor recognizes is not known. Base-call qualities are not available, and no considerably larger clone is one nucleotide away. The trial excluded patients who had a history of autoimmune disease or who were on systemic immunosuppression. Peripheral blood for TCR sequencing was drawn from every dose cohort at baseline, at cycle 4 day 1 and at cycle 7 day 1. Samples came from an open-label, multicenter, first-in-human phase I dose-escalation trial of ivuxolimab. The trial enrolled adults with locally advanced or metastatic head and neck squamous cell, hepatocellular, melanoma or renal cell carcinoma. Before TCR sequencing, CD4+ T cells and CD8+ T cells from peripheral blood were sorted into separate populations. Inclusive of the bounding cysteine and phenylalanine, the CDR3 is 16 residues long. Left in the record is the CDR3 DNA by itself, 48 bases read in frame from the first base. Deletion took 0 bases off V and 3 bases off J, with a span of 15 bases between the germline ends. CDR1 SGHRS and CDR2 YFSETQ are derived from the germline V gene.

Genomic DNA was isolated from the sorted cells so that the TCRbeta CDR3 region could be sequenced. TCRbeta CDR3 regions were sequenced using the immunoSEQ Assay. TCRdb limited this immuneACCESS table to in-frame rearrangements with V and J called. A share of clones is missing; checked studies link under half to unresolved V genes, and the rest is unexplained. The sample table shows about 63,000 clones, and around 80% are seen once. The top ten clonotypes cover about 1% of the sample. The data are from a study of OX40 agonist ivuxolimab in advanced cancers. In terms of the full investigation: The costimulatory receptor OX40 (CD134) was targeted by ivuxolimab, a fully human IgG2 agonistic monoclonal antibody. Intravenous ivuxolimab was administered to patients every 2 weeks at six dose levels: 0.01, 0.1, 0.3, 1.5, 3 and 10 mg/kg. The paper covers the monotherapy dose-escalation part of the phase I ivuxolimab trial, which included N of about 56 patients. The dose-escalation cohort was 82.7% male with a mean age of around 64 years, ranging from about 23 to 85. Peripheral TCRbeta sequencing aimed to test whether ivuxolimab altered TCR sequence diversity and caused clonal T-cell expansion. Prior anti-PD-1, anti-PD-L1 or anti-CTLA-4 therapy was permitted, and about two fifths of dose-escalation patients had received checkpoint inhibitors. Partial responses occurred in three dose-escalation patients, of whom one had hepatocellular carcinoma and two had cutaneous melanoma. Of the 50 to 55 patients in dose escalation, about 20 had hepatocellular carcinoma, about 15 had melanoma, 9 had renal cell carcinoma and 9 had head and neck cancer. Summary of the overall study and its limitations: After ivuxolimab, CD8+ T cells had more expanded clones than CD4+ T cells on average. At doses of 0.1 to 3.0 mg/kg, clonal expansion of both CD4+ and CD8+ T cells in blood was seen between baseline and week 6. Low levels of normalized T-cell clonal expansion were also seen in some nonresponding patients. In the 0.1-3.0 mg/kg groups, partial responders were among the patients with the lowest normalized peripheral clonal expansion, particularly in CD8+ T cells. Which antigens the clonally expanded peripheral T cells were specific for was not determined.

The receptor chain draws on TRBV5-1 and TRBJ1-2, and the D gene may be TRBD1, 6 bases matching. This receptor was identified in an adult with an advanced solid tumor such as melanoma, head and neck, liver or kidney cancer. The sample consisted of CD4+ or CD8+ T cells sorted from blood, taken in a trial of the OX40 agonist ivuxolimab. The sequence in DNA is TGCGCCAGCAGCTTGGAAGGGACACCGAAGGACTATGGCTACACCTTC. Translated, it reads CASSLEGTPKDYGYTF.